Shown below are 27 T cell receptor beta chains from a single sample sequenced in a study of T-cell reconstitution after alpha-beta-depleted transplantation in children. Unique molecular identifiers were used in preparing the TCRbeta library. TCRdb re-derived calls from the PCR reads in MiXCR, one entry per CDR3 protein. In the table there are 780,000 or so distinct CDR3 sequences, 15% to 20% of which are singletons. Sample: PBMCs, mostly from graft donor cells, taken 360 days after TCRalphabeta/CD19-depleted stem cell transplant. These receptors all stem from a male patient between 5 and 17 years old who had a stem cell transplant for acute lymphoblastic leukemia, so the T cells may come from the graft donor.

This clonotype was observed a few times. V is TRBV27 and J is TRBJ1-2, with 11 bases fitting TRBD1. The CDR3 spans 14 residues. The V and J ends lost 6 bases and 8 bases, in that order; junction bases with no gene match: 8. Germline V gene lookup returns CDR1 MNHEY and CDR2 SMNVEV (reference sequence). The CDR3 protein is CASSFGQGARGYTF. CDR3 nucleotides: TGTGCCAGCAGCTTCGGACAGGGGGCGCGCGGCTACACCTTC.

The chain links TRBV4-2 to TRBJ1-4, with D maybe TRBD1 (5 bases). The CDR3 length is 14 residues. The V end was cut by 8 bases, the J end by 12 bases, with 22 bases between. Germline loops: CDR1 LGHNA, CDR2 YNFKEQ. CDR3 sequence reads: CASRPTGTREELFF. Here the CDR3 DNA reads TGTGCCAGCCGCCCCACGGGGACCCGAGAGGAACTGTTTTTT.

This rearrangement joins TRBV6-1 to TRBJ2-1, with 10 bases fitting TRBD1. Germline V gives CDR1 MNHNS, CDR2 SASEGT. This CDR3 is 15 amino acids long. V gave up 6 bases and J gave up 7 bases; unmatched junction bases: 9. This CDR3 reads CASRPDRGHFNEQFF. CDR3 coding DNA: TGTGCCAGCAGACCAGACAGGGGGCACTTTAATGAGCAGTTCTTC.

At least ten counts were recorded for this clonotype. This chain connects TRBV12-3 or TRBV12-4 to TRBJ2-1; 9 bases line up with TRBD2. CDR3 length: 14 amino acids. The V and J ends lost 3 bases and 8 bases, in that order; junction bases with no gene match: 5. CDR3 protein: CASSLAGGPYEQFF. The DNA for the CDR3 is TGTGCCAGCAGTTTGGCGGGAGGGCCTTATGAGCAGTTCTTC.

This clonotype appeared many times. This chain's CDR3 is CASSLEGGEIYEQYF. For the CDR3, the DNA is TGCGCCAGCAGCTTGGAAGGGGGAGAGATCTACGAGCAGTACTTC. The chain couples TRBV5-1 to TRBJ2-7; TRBD1 is a possible D gene (6 bases). Trimming took 0 bases from V and 3 from J, leaving 13 bases between them. This CDR3 is built from 15 residues. Germline V lookup: CDR1 SGHRS, CDR2 YFSETQ.

This clonotype occurred many times. This chain uses TRBV9 with TRBJ1-4; tentatively, D is TRBD1 (5 bases). The V gene lost 3 bases and the J gene lost 8 bases, with 11 bases spanning the gap. Germline V CDR1 and CDR2: SGDLS, YYNGEE. This CDR3 has 13 residues. In DNA form, the CDR3 reads TGTGCCAGCAGCGAGGGGATAGGAGAAAAACTGTTTTTT. Translation: CASSEGIGEKLFF.

This clonotype was counted between two and nine times. The chain links TRBV4-1 to TRBJ2-1; D unresolved. V was shortened by 1 base and J by 8 bases, with 9 bases between the two germline ends. Germline assignment: CDR1 MGHRA and CDR2 YSYEKL. CDR3 length: 13 residues. CDR3 protein: CASSQGSMDEQFF. In DNA, the CDR3 is TGCGCCAGCAGCCAAGGTAGCATGGATGAGCAGTTCTTC.

This chain links TRBV6-5 with TRBJ2-7, with D possibly matching TRBD2 (6 bases). The CDR3 is 15 residues long. V was trimmed by 2 bases and J by 9 bases, leaving 20 bases between them. Germline values: CDR1 MNHEY, CDR2 SVGAGI. In nucleotides, the CDR3 is TGTGCCAGCAGTTACGGCTGGGACTTCCTGGGAGGGCAGTACTTC. This gives the protein CASSYGWDFLGGQYF.

The rearrangement links TRBV7-3 to TRBJ2-3, with 7 bases fitting TRBD2. The CDR3 has 14 amino acids. V lost 5 bases to trimming and J lost 6 bases; unmatched junction nucleotides: 8. Germline CDR1 reads SGHTA; CDR2 reads FQGTGA. The CDR3 region is CASSLRTRADTQYF. The DNA of the CDR3 is TGTGCCAGCAGCCTTCGGACTAGAGCGGATACGCAGTATTTT.

The genes are TRBV2 and TRBJ2-7; TRBD1 matches at 8 bases. J lost 1 base, V lost 6 bases, and 14 bases had no gene match. Germline assignment: CDR1 SNHLY and CDR2 FYNNEI. This CDR3 has 17 amino acids. The CDR3 here is CASRDRASVRGSYEQYF. CDR3 DNA: TGTGCCAGCAGGGACAGGGCGTCCGTCCGAGGGTCCTACGAGCAGTACTTC.

This sequence joins TRBV24-1 and TRBJ1-2; D gene uncertain. CDR3 length: 14 amino acids. Trimming removed 3 bases from V and 4 bases from J, with 11 bases in between. Germline values: CDR1 KGHDR, CDR2 SFDVKD. The CDR3 here is CATSDAGLGYGYTF. CDR3 in DNA: TGTGCCACCAGTGATGCTGGCCTGGGCTATGGCTACACCTTC.

This clonotype was observed a handful of times. V and J are TRBV7-2 and TRBJ2-1; a possible D gene is TRBD2 (7 bases). Deletions cut 4 bases from V and 10 bases from J, with 11 bases between. This CDR3 is built from 12 residues. Germline V CDR1 and CDR2: SGHTA, FQGNSA. The CDR3 bases are TGTGCCAGCAGCTGGGGGGGGGCGGAGCAGTTCTTC. This sequence encodes CASSWGGAEQFF.

The CDR3 DNA sequence: TGCGCCAGCAGCTTAATCGTCAGAGTTTCCTACAATGAGCAGTTCTTC. Translated, it gives CASSLIVRVSYNEQFF. This chain connects TRBV5-1 to TRBJ2-1; no definite D call. This CDR3 comprises 16 residues. The ends were cut back, 2 bases at V and 1 base at J, with 13 bases in the middle. Germline values: CDR1 SGHRS, CDR2 YFSETQ.

The chain joins TRBV11-2 to TRBJ2-1; either TRBD1 or TRBD2 may fit D (5 bases each). Germline CDR1 is SGHAT and CDR2 is FQNNGV. V lost 3 bases and J lost 7, with 13 bases in between. There are 14 residues in the CDR3. The CDR3 DNA sequence: TGTGCCAGCAGCTTGGCCGGGACCCCAAATGAGCAGTTCTTC. It codes for CASSLAGTPNEQFF. Looking up the rest from reference TRBV11-2 and TRBJ2-1 gives the full variable domain: EAGVAQSPRYKIIEKRQSVAFWCNPISGHATLYWYQQILGQGPKLLIQFQNNGVVDDSQLPKDRFSAERLKGVDSTLKIQPAKLEDSAVYLCASSLAGTPNEQFFGPGTRLTVL.

This clonotype showed up many times. The chain uses TRBV29-1 and TRBJ2-7; D is uncertain. The V and J ends lost 6 bases and 2 bases respectively, with 11 bases between them. In germline, CDR1 is SQVTM, CDR2 ANQGSEA. There are 12 residues in the CDR3. The CDR3 here is CSVRFATYEQYF. The CDR3, as DNA: TGCAGCGTGAGGTTCGCCACCTACGAGCAGTACTTC.

This clonotype appeared a few times. V usage is TRBV6-1 and J usage is TRBJ1-3; tentative D call: TRBD1 (6 bases). The CDR3 is 14 amino acids. V lost 6 bases and J lost 5, with 14 bases in between. Germline loops: CDR1 MNHNS, CDR2 SASEGT. The chain's CDR3 is CASSPRGYRNTIYF. For the CDR3, the DNA is TGTGCCAGCAGCCCTAGGGGGTATAGAAACACCATATATTTT.

The genes are TRBV7-9 and TRBJ2-2; TRBD2 aligns across 10 bases. Germline trimming cut 5 bases from V and 4 bases from J; bases unmatched to any gene: 7. The germline CDR1 and CDR2 sequences are SEHNR and FQNEAQ (reference sequence). This CDR3 is built from 16 residues. The CDR3 sequence is CASSELTSGITGELFF. In DNA, the CDR3 is TGTGCCAGCAGCGAACTAACTAGCGGGATCACCGGGGAGCTGTTTTTT.

The chain uses TRBV2 and TRBJ2-3; D gene unclear. This CDR3 has 12 residues. Germline V lookup: CDR1 SNHLY, CDR2 FYNNEI. The germline V and J ends were trimmed by 3 bases and 6 bases, with 7 bases remaining between them. In DNA, the CDR3 is TGTGCCAGCAGTGAGCGAGGCGATACGCAGTATTTT. Its translation: CASSERGDTQYF.

CDR3 bases: TGTGCCAGCTCCCCTAGCGGATCTATCTTCACAGATACGCAGTATTTT. Protein sequence: CASSPSGSIFTDTQYF. The chain recombines TRBV7-9 with TRBJ2-3; 7 bases map to TRBD2. The germline V gene has CDR1 SEHNR and CDR2 FQNEAQ (reference sequence). The CDR3 is made up of 16 amino acids. V lost 8 bases to trimming and J lost 2 bases; unmatched junction nucleotides: 13.

There are many counts of this clonotype. This chain connects TRBV12-3 or TRBV12-4 to TRBJ2-1; D not resolved. Trimming cost V 1 base and J 7 bases, with 14 bases left between them. The CDR3 covers 15 residues. The CDR3 nucleotides read TGTGCCAGCAGTTTAGAAGGGAAAGCCCGTAATGAGCAGTTCTTC. This sequence encodes CASSLEGKARNEQFF.

The chain couples TRBV15 to TRBJ1-1; no clear D gene. Germline V gene lookup returns CDR1 LNHNV and CDR2 YYDKDF (reference sequence). The CDR3 sequence is 19 residues long. V lost 0 bases, J lost 1 base, and 21 bases lay in between. CDR3 sequence reads: CATSRDSLGWGERNTEAFF. The CDR3 nucleotides read TGTGCCACCAGCAGAGATTCCCTTGGGTGGGGAGAAAGGAACACTGAAGCTTTCTTT.

The chain carries TRBV18 and TRBJ2-1, with a weak D call TRBD1 (6 bases). This CDR3 comprises 15 residues. The germline V gene has CDR1 KGHSH and CDR2 LQKENI. V was clipped by 3 bases and J by 5 bases, with 14 bases between them. This chain's CDR3 is CASSPLLGGNNEQFF. The CDR3 nucleotides are TGTGCCAGCTCACCCCTGCTAGGGGGAAACAATGAGCAGTTCTTC.

Many counts were recorded for this clonotype. The chain employs TRBV27 and TRBJ2-5; 13 nucleotides agree with TRBD2. The ends lost 6 bases at V and 5 bases at J; junction bases unmatched: 3. The CDR3 extends over 14 amino acids. Germline V gene sequence: CDR1 MNHEY, CDR2 SMNVEV (reference sequence). The CDR3 bases are TGTGCCAGCAGCTTACTAGCGGGAGGGGAGACCCAGTACTTC. Protein product: CASSLLAGGETQYF.

This sequence joins TRBV5-1 and TRBJ2-1; D not resolved. The CDR3 contains 14 residues. Between the trimmed V and J ends, which lost 2 bases and 7 bases, there was a span of 13 bases. Germline CDR1 SGHRS, CDR2 YFSETQ. The CDR3 region is CASSLSSQTNEQFF. DNA of the CDR3: TGCGCCAGCAGCTTAAGCAGCCAGACGAATGAGCAGTTCTTC.

Only a few counts were recorded for this clonotype. This rearrangement joins TRBV12-3 or TRBV12-4 to TRBJ2-1; tentative D call: TRBD2 (5 bases). The CDR3 runs to 17 residues. V gave up 5 bases and J gave up 2 bases, with 19 bases separating them. CDR3 coding DNA: TGTGCCAGCAGTGAGGGTTTTGTGGGAGCCACCTACAATGAGCAGTTCTTC. The encoded protein is CASSEGFVGATYNEQFF.

This clonotype was observed a handful of times. The chain carries TRBV11-2 and TRBJ2-7, with a weak D call TRBD1 (5 bases). The germline gives CDR1 SGHAT, CDR2 FQNNGV. V lost 4 bases and J lost 0, with 13 bases in between. This CDR3 spans 15 amino acids. The CDR3, as DNA: TGTGCCAGCAGCTATTTAACAGGTAGCTCCTACGAGCAGTACTTC. This translates into CASSYLTGSSYEQYF.

This clonotype was seen only a few times. The rearrangement joins TRBV11-2 to TRBJ2-5; D gene ambiguous. Germline values: CDR1 SGHAT, CDR2 FQNNGV. The CDR3 is 15 amino acids. V was trimmed by 1 base and J by 2 bases, leaving 11 bases between them. CDR3 sequence (DNA): TGTGCCAGCAGCTTAGTTAAAGGGTCACAAGAGACCCAGTACTTC. Translating it yields CASSLVKGSQETQYF.